These 27 T cell receptor beta chains were sequenced from one sample in a study of T cell responses to AZD1222 COVID-19 vaccine. This table comes from immunoSEQ multiplex PCR, and its TCRdb copy is limited to in-frame clones, with some not included. The data contain roughly 120,000 clones, nearly 90% of them seen just once; the ten biggest clones take up more than 15%. This material consisted of peripheral blood, taken on day 0 of AZD1222 vaccination. All receptors come from an adult in good health.

Note on this clone: Other DNA sequences within the sample encode an identical CDR3. V gene TRBV27 combines with J gene TRBJ2-3; 12 nucleotides agree with TRBD2. This CDR3 is built from 16 residues. Germline assignment: CDR1 MNHEY and CDR2 SMNVEV (reference sequence). With V trimmed by 5 bases and J by 2 bases, 5 bases remained unmatched. CDR3 nucleotide sequence: TGTGCCAGCAGTCCTCGACTAGCGGGAGCCACAGATACGCAGTATTTT. Translating it yields CASSPRLAGATDTQYF.

The J gene is TRBJ1-2, the V gene TRBV5-3; 7 bases line up with TRBD1. TRBV5-3 is placed among ORFs of uncertain function. CDR3 length: 14 residues. The ends lost 3 bases at V and 4 bases at J; junction bases unmatched: 6. CDR3 amino acids: CARSSQGVGYGYTF. The CDR3 nucleotides read TGTGCCAGAAGCTCGCAGGGGGTGGGCTATGGCTACACCTTC.

The chain recombines TRBV6-6 with TRBJ1-3, with D hard to call. The V gene's germline CDR1 is MNHNY and CDR2 SVGAGI (reference sequence). The V gene lost 7 bases and the J gene lost 0 bases, with 10 bases spanning the gap. The CDR3 is 14 amino acids. The CDR3 DNA is TGTGCCAGCATGGGAAGGATCTCTGGAAACACCATATATTTT. As protein: CASMGRISGNTIYF.

The gene calls are TRBV30 and TRBJ1-2, with 11 positions matching TRBD1. J gave up 6 bases and V 8 bases, and 8 bases lay outside the gene matches. The CDR3 contains 13 residues. Per the germline V gene, CDR1 is GTSNPN and CDR2 is SVGIG (reference sequence). This chain's CDR3 is CARGQGAQDGYTF. The CDR3 DNA follows: TGTGCCAGAGGACAGGGGGCGCAGGATGGCTACACCTTC.

This sequence joins TRBV24-1 and TRBJ2-3, with D perhaps matching TRBD1 (6 bases). The germline V and J ends were trimmed by 3 bases and 4 bases, with 13 bases remaining between them. This CDR3 spans 15 amino acids. CDR1 KGHDR and CDR2 SFDVKD come from the germline V gene. The DNA of the CDR3 is TGTGCCACCAGTGATGCAGGGGCGGTCGCAGATACGCAGTATTTT. Protein product: CATSDAGAVADTQYF.

V and J are TRBV30 and TRBJ1-2; 7 bases agree with TRBD1. Germline CDR1 is GTSNPN and CDR2 is SVGIG (reference sequence). V lost 3 bases and J lost 7; bases outside the gene matches: 8. The CDR3 runs to 13 residues. The CDR3 loop is CAWSLTGTLGYTF. CDR3 nucleotide sequence: TGTGCCTGGAGCCTGACAGGGACGCTTGGCTACACCTTC.

V usage is TRBV3-1 (or the pseudogene TRBV3-2) and J usage is TRBJ2-1, with D perhaps TRBD2 (5 bases). CDR1 is LGHDT and CDR2 is YNNKEL in the germline V gene (reference sequence). V lost 1 base, J lost 6 bases, and 13 bases lay in between. The CDR3 contains 15 residues. As DNA, the CDR3 is TGTGCCAGCAGCCAAGGTAGCGTTTTTGCCAATGAGCAGTTCTTC. Residues: CASSQGSVFANEQFF.

This clone was picked up a small number of times. The V gene is TRBV7-9, the J gene TRBJ1-4; D is undetermined. Germline loops: CDR1 SEHNR, CDR2 FQNEAQ (reference sequence). The CDR3 has 14 amino acids. Trimming removed 4 bases from V and 0 bases from J, with 6 bases in between. DNA for the CDR3: TGTGCCAGCAGCTACACAACAACTAATGAAAAACTGTTTTTT. Amino acid sequence: CASSYTTTNEKLFF.

V gene TRBV7-2 combines with J gene TRBJ1-2; D perhaps matches TRBD1 (6 bases). The CDR3 runs to 13 residues. Trimming took off 4 bases at V and 6 bases at J, with 12 bases between the two ends. Germline V gives CDR1 SGHTA, CDR2 FQGNSA. CDR3 nucleotide sequence: TGTGCCAGCAGCTATGGACAGTCAGATGGCTACACCTTC. Protein product: CASSYGQSDGYTF.

The chain employs TRBV30 and TRBJ1-4; 7 nucleotides match TRBD1. CDR1 GTSNPN and CDR2 SVGIG come from the germline V gene (reference sequence). With V trimmed by 1 base and J by 8 bases, 4 bases remained unmatched. The CDR3 extends over 13 amino acids. CDR3 residues: CAWSEGAREKLFF. DNA for the CDR3: TGTGCCTGGAGTGAGGGGGCTAGGGAAAAACTGTTTTTT.

The genes are TRBV11-3 and TRBJ1-4; D possibly corresponds to TRBD1 (5 bases). CDR3 length: 15 amino acids. The V end lost 5 bases, the J end lost 4 bases, and 14 bases lay between the germline ends. Germline CDR1 reads SGHNT; CDR2 reads YENEEA. The CDR3 DNA follows: TGTGCCAGCAGCAACGAGGGGCGCCTTAATGAAAAACTGTTTTTT. Encoded protein: CASSNEGRLNEKLFF.

The chain has TRBV19 and TRBJ2-5; 10 bases fit TRBD2. The V gene end was trimmed by 3 bases and the J gene end by 4 bases; junction bases not matched to a gene: 5. Germline V gene data show CDR1 as LNHDA and CDR2 as SQIVND (reference sequence). This CDR3 has 15 amino acids. The CDR3 DNA follows: TGTGCCAGTAGTATGGAGCGGGGGGGCCCAGAGACCCAGTACTTC. It codes for CASSMERGGPETQYF.

For the CDR3, the DNA is TGTGCCAGCAGCTTGGTAGCGGGGGTGATGGGAGAGACCCAGTACTTC. It encodes CASSLVAGVMGETQYF. The chain combines TRBV5-4 with TRBJ2-5, with TRBD2 matching over 9 bases. CDR1 is SGHNT and CDR2 is YYREEE in the germline V gene (reference sequence). This CDR3 is 16 amino acids long. The V gene end was trimmed by 0 bases and the J gene end by 4 bases; junction bases not matched to a gene: 7.

The J gene is TRBJ2-2, the V gene TRBV9; 8 bases match TRBD1. The CDR3 runs 14 residues. Germline-derived CDR1 and CDR2 are SGDLS and YYNGEE. The trim removed 4 bases at V and 4 bases at J, leaving 3 bases unmatched. CDR3 residues: CASSFTGGTGELFF. The CDR3 region has the DNA TGTGCCAGCAGCTTTACAGGGGGCACCGGGGAGCTGTTTTTT.

The chain combines TRBV18 with TRBJ2-2, with no clear D. CDR3 length: 15 residues. In germline, CDR1 is KGHSH, CDR2 LQKENI. Trimming stripped 2 bases from V and 4 bases from J, with 11 bases between. CDR3 nucleotide sequence: TGTGCCAGCTCACCAACCGACGATAGCACCGGGGAGCTGTTTTTT. Protein product: CASSPTDDSTGELFF.

The chain recombines TRBV29-1 with TRBJ1-2, with a weak D call TRBD1 (5 bases). V lost 6 bases, J lost 6 bases, and 20 bases lay in between. This CDR3 region has 14 residues. The germline CDR1 and CDR2 sequences are SQVTM and ANQGSEA. The CDR3 DNA sequence: TGCAGCGTCGGCGAGGGCAGGGAACGGCATGGCTACACCTTC. Its protein product is CSVGEGRERHGYTF.

This sequence joins TRBV4-2 and TRBJ1-5, with D tentatively TRBD1 (6 bases). The CDR3 contains 16 residues. Germline loops: CDR1 LGHNA, CDR2 YNFKEQ. Trimming removed 4 bases from V and 7 bases from J, with 20 bases in between. This CDR3 is CASSPRGRGPNQPQHF. Here the CDR3 DNA reads TGTGCCAGCAGCCCGAGGGGCCGGGGGCCCAACCAGCCCCAGCATTTT.

The chain uses TRBV4-1 and TRBJ2-1; D might be TRBD2 (6 bases). The V end was cut by 5 bases, the J end by 6 bases, with 17 bases between. The CDR3 extends over 15 amino acids. CDR1 and CDR2 from the germline V gene are MGHRA and YSYEKL. The DNA of the CDR3 is TGCGCCAGCAGCGTAACGGAGGGGACCCCCAATGAGCAGTTCTTC. It codes for CASSVTEGTPNEQFF.

This chain links TRBV24-1 with TRBJ2-2; D is undetermined. The CDR3 is 13 amino acids. Trimming took 1 base from V and 6 from J, leaving 5 bases between them. Germline CDR1 KGHDR, CDR2 SFDVKD. In DNA form, the CDR3 reads TGTGCCACCAGTGATTTCGGCCCCGGGGAGCTGTTTTTT. Its protein is CATSDFGPGELFF.

The V call is TRBV29-1, the J call TRBJ2-4; weak D call: TRBD1 (6 bases). The CDR3 sequence is 12 residues long. The V end lost 7 bases, the J end lost 4 bases, and 11 bases lay between the germline ends. Germline CDR1 and CDR2: SQVTM and ANQGSEA. The CDR3 DNA reads TGCAGCGGACTCAGGGGAAAAAACATTCAGTACTTC. Amino acids: CSGLRGKNIQYF.

The rearrangement uses TRBV18 and TRBJ1-1, with TRBD1 matching 8 bases. Per germline, CDR1 KGHSH and CDR2 LQKENI. There are 15 residues in the CDR3. The V gene end was trimmed by 3 bases and the J gene end by 8 bases; junction bases not matched to a gene: 11. The CDR3 coding sequence is TGTGCCAGCTCACCTAGAACAGGGGGTTTTTTCGAAGCTTTCTTT. Protein product: CASSPRTGGFFEAFF. The complete variable domain, with remaining parts taken from reference TRBV18 and TRBJ1-1, reads NAGVMQNPRHLVRRRGQEARLRCSPMKGHSHVYWYRQLPEEGLKFMVYLQKENIIDESGMPKERFSAEFPKEGPSILRIQQVVRGDSAAYFCASSPRTGGFFEAFFGQGTRLTVV.

The chain is built from TRBV7-9 and TRBJ1-4; possible D gene TRBD1, 6 bases. The length of the CDR3 is 17 residues. Per the germline V gene, CDR1 is SEHNR and CDR2 is FQNEAQ (reference sequence). V lost 6 bases, J lost 7 bases, and 24 bases lay in between. The CDR3 sequence: CASRLSSLRGLGEKLFF. The CDR3 DNA is TGTGCCAGCAGGCTAAGTTCTTTGCGGGGGCTTGGTGAAAAACTGTTTTTT.

This chain links TRBV5-1 with TRBJ2-2; possibly TRBD2 for D (6 bases). V was clipped by 7 bases and J by 2 bases, with 12 bases between them. Germline V lookup: CDR1 SGHRS, CDR2 YFSETQ. The CDR3 is 14 residues long. The CDR3 here is CASRRDGNTGELFF. Written as DNA, the CDR3 is TGCGCCAGCCGGAGGGACGGTAACACCGGGGAGCTGTTTTTT.

This rearrangement joins TRBV5-1 to TRBJ2-3; D might be TRBD2 (5 bases). Trimming removed 0 bases from V and 0 bases from J, with 20 bases in between. This CDR3 comprises 19 residues. CDR1 and CDR2 from the germline V gene are SGHRS and YFSETQ. The CDR3 is CASSLDSRTVTTSTDTQYF. CDR3 bases: TGCGCCAGCAGCTTGGACAGCCGGACTGTTACTACTAGCACAGATACGCAGTATTTT.

The chain is built from TRBV6-5 and TRBJ1-5, with 8 positions matching TRBD1. The CDR3 runs 15 residues. V was clipped by 7 bases and J by 0 bases; unmatched bases: 5. Germline loops: CDR1 MNHEY, CDR2 SVGAGI. The chain's CDR3 is CASIWQGASNQPQHF. The CDR3 DNA sequence: TGTGCCAGCATCTGGCAGGGGGCTAGCAATCAGCCCCAGCATTTT.

This chain connects TRBV2 to TRBJ1-2; maybe TRBD1 (6 bases). V dropped 8 bases and J dropped 1 base, with 11 bases sitting between them. Germline V gives CDR1 SNHLY, CDR2 FYNNEI. The CDR3 runs 13 residues. The CDR3 DNA sequence: TGTGCCAGCCTACAGGGATTTAACTATGGCTACACCTTC. Translating gives CASLQGFNYGYTF.

CDR3 nucleotide sequence: TGTGCCAGCAGCTTAGGTTCGCAGGGGCACGAGCAGTACGTC. This translates into CASSLGSQGHEQYV. This chain links TRBV7-9 with TRBJ2-7; perhaps TRBD1 as D (6 bases). Trimming pared 1 base from V and 5 bases from J, leaving 12 bases between. Germline V gene data show CDR1 as SEHNR and CDR2 as FQNEAQ (reference sequence). The CDR3 covers 14 residues.